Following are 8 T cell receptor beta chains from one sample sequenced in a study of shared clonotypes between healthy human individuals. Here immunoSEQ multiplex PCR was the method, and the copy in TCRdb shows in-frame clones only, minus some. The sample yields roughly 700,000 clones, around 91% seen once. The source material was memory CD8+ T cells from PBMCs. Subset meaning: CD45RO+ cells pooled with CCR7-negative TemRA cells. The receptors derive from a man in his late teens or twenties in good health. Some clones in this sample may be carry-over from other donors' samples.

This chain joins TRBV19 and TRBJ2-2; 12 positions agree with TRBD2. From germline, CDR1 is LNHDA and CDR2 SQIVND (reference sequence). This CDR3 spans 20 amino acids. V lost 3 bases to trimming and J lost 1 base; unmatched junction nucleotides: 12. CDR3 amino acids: CASSIRGTAGLAGNTGELFF. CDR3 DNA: TGTGCCAGTAGTATTCGTGGCACAGCGGGACTAGCGGGGAACACCGGGGAGCTGTTTTTT. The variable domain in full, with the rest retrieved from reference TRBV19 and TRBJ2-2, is DGGITQSPKYLFRKEGQNVTLSCEQNLNHDAMYWYRQDPGQGLRLIYYSQIVNDFQKGDIAEGYSVSREKKESFPLTVTSAQKNPTAFYLCASSIRGTAGLAGNTGELFFGEGSRLTVL.

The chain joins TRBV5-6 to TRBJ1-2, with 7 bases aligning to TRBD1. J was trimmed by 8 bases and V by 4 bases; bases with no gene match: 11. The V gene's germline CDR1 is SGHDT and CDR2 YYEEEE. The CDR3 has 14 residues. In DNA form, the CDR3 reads TGTGCCAGCAGCGAGATAGGGACAGCTAGCGGCTACACCTTC. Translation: CASSEIGTASGYTF.

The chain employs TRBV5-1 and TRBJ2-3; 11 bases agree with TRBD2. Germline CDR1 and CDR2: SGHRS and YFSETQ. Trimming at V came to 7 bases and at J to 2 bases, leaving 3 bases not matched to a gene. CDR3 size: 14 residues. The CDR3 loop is CASCSGRATDTQYF. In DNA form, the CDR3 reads TGCGCCAGCTGTAGCGGGAGGGCCACAGATACGCAGTATTTT.

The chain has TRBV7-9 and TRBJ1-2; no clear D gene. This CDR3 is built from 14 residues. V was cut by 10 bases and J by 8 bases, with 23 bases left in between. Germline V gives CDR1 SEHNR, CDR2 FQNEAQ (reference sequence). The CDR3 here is CATQPGVPADGYTF. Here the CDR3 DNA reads TGTGCCACGCAGCCTGGGGTCCCGGCGGACGGCTACACCTTC.

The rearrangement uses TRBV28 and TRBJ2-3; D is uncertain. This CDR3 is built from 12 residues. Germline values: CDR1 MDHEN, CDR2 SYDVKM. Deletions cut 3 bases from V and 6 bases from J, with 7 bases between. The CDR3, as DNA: TGTGCCAGCAGTTTTTACATCGATACGCAGTATTTT. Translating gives CASSFYIDTQYF.

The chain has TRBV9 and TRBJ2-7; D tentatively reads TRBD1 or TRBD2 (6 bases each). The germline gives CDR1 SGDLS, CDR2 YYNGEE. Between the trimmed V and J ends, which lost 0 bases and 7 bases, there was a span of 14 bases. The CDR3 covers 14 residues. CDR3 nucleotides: TGTGCCAGCAGCGTAGACGGGGGCTTTGATGAGCAGTACTTC. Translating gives CASSVDGGFDEQYF.

CDR3 amino acids: CASSFVGREQYF. The CDR3 coding sequence is TGTGCCAGCAGTTTTGTGGGGAGGGAGCAGTACTTC. The rearrangement joins TRBV28 to TRBJ2-7; the D gene is possibly TRBD2 (6 bases). Trimming shortened V by 3 bases and J by 7 bases, and 10 bases separated the two germline ends. The germline V gene encodes CDR1 MDHEN and CDR2 SYDVKM. The CDR3 totals 12 residues.

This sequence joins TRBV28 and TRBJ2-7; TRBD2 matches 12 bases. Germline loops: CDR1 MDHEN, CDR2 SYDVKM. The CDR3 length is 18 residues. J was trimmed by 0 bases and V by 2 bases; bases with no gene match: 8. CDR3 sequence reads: CASSLKLAGGPSSYEQYF. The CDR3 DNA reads TGTGCCAGCAGTTTAAAGCTAGCGGGAGGGCCTAGCTCCTACGAGCAGTACTTC.